This T cell receptor beta chain was observed in a study of shared clonotypes between healthy human individuals. Healthy and HIV-negative, the adult donors had no recent acute infections or vaccinations. The split of CD4+ cells yielded CD45RA+ naive and CD45RA-negative memory subsets. The sorted-subset replicate PCRs were given around 0.2 ug DNA, which is tens of thousands of T cell genomes. TCRdb's copy holds only in-frame clones and misses some; the assay was immunoSEQ multiplex PCR. The data show over 2 million clones, 85% to 95% seen once. Trimming removed 3 bases from V and 0 bases from J; junction bases left unmatched: 9. The CDR3 sequence is 18 residues long. Germline CDR1 GTSNPN, CDR2 SVGIG (reference sequence).

The sequenced sample was naive CD4+ T cells sorted from blood. The subset here: CD45RA+ positively selected. The chain uses TRBV30 and TRBJ2-2; 11 positions agree with TRBD2. The TCR originated in a man aged 18 to 29 in good health. DNA for the CDR3: TGTGCCTGGAGCCTTTTCCGGACTAGCGGGTCGAACACCGGGGAGCTGTTTTTT. Its translation is CAWSLFRTSGSNTGELFF.